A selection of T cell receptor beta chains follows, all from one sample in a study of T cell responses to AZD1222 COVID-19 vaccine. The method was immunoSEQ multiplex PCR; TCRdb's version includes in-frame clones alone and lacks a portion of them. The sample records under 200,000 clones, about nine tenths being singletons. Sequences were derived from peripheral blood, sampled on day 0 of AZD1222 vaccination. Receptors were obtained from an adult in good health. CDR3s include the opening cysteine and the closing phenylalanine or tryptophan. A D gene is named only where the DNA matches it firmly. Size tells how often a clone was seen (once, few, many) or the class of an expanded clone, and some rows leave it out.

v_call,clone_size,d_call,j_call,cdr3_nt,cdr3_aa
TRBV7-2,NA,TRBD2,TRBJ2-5,TGTGCCAGCAGTTTGGGGGGACTAGCGGCAATGCAGACCCAGTACTTC,CASSLGGLAAMQTQYF
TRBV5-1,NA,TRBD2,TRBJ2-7,TGCGCCAGCAGCGGCCGTCTAGCGGGAGGGTACGAGCAGTACTTC,CASSGRLAGGYEQYF
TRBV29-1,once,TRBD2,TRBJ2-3,TGCAGCGCCATTGGACTAGCGGGGGGAGGAGATACGCAGTATTTT,CSAIGLAGGGDTQYF
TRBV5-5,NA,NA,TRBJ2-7,TGTGCCAGCAGCTTGGCCAAATGGGTTGTCGAGCAGTACTTC,CASSLAKWVVEQYF
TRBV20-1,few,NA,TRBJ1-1,TGCAGTGCCAGGCCGGGAGTAGAAGCTTTCTTT,CSARPGVEAFF
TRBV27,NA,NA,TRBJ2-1,TGTGCCAGCAGTTTAGGTGGGGGAAGTGAGCAGTTCTTC,CASSLGGGSEQFF
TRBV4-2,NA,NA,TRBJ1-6,TGTGCCAGCAGCCAAGGCCGGGACACCCCGAGCTCCTATAATTCACCCCTCCACTTT,CASSQGRDTPSSYNSPLHF
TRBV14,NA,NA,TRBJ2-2,TGTGCCATCAAACTCAGAACCGGGGAGCTGTTTTTT,CAIKLRTGELFF
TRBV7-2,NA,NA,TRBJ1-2,TGTGCCAGCAGCTTAGGCTCTACAGGGTTAGGTGGCTACACCTTC,CASSLGSTGLGGYTF
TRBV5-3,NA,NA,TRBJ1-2,TGTGCCAGAAGCTTAGCCGGGACCCACGTCAGGGGAGGCTACACCTTC,CARSLAGTHVRGGYTF
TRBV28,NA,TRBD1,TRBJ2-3,TGTGCCAGCAGTCCAGGACAGGCCACAGATACGCAGTATTTT,CASSPGQATDTQYF
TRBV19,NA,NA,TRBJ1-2,TGTGCCAGTAGTATCTGGGGTGTCGGTGGCTACACCTTC,CASSIWGVGGYTF
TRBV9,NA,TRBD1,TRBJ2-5,TGTGCCAGCAGCGTGGCGACAGGGGGATACCAAGAGACCCAGTACTTC,CASSVATGGYQETQYF
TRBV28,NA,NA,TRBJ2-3,TGTGCCAGCAGCCCCCCGGAGGGGAGCACAGATACGCAGTATTTT,CASSPPEGSTDTQYF
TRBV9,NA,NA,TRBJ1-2,TGTGCCAGCAGCCCCGGGTCCGGTGGCTACACCTTC,CASSPGSGGYTF
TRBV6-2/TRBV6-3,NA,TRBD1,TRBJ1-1,TGTGCCAGCAGCCCCTTTGGACAGGGGATCGCTAGGGAAGCTTTCTTT,CASSPFGQGIAREAFF
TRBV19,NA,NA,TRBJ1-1,TGTGCCAGTACAGATAACACTGAAGCTTTCTTT,CASTDNTEAFF
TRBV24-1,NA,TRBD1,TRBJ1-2,TGTGCCACCAGTGATTCCCTGGACAGGGGCTATGGCTACACCTTC,CATSDSLDRGYGYTF
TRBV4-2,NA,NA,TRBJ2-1,TGTGCCAGCAGCCAAGATCTCGATTCGACCAATGAGCAGTTCTTC,CASSQDLDSTNEQFF
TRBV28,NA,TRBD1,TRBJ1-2,TGTGCCAGCAGTTCTAGCATCAGGGGGCTGAACTATGGCTACACCTTC,CASSSSIRGLNYGYTF
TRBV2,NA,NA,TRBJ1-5,TGTGCCAGCAGTCGGGAAACAGGCAATCAGCCCCAGCATTTT,CASSRETGNQPQHF
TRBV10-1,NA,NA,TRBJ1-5,TGCGCCAGCAGTGGGTCAGCTGTCCCAGGGGTGGGCAATCAGCCCCAGCATTTT,CASSGSAVPGVGNQPQHF
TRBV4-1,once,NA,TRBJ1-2,TGCGCCAGCAGCCCCCCGGGACCTAGGGCTCCTAACTATGGCTACACCTTC,CASSPPGPRAPNYGYTF
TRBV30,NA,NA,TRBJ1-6,TGTGCCTGGAGTGGGGACGTCAGAAGCTCCTATAATTCACCCCTCCACTTT,CAWSGDVRSSYNSPLHF
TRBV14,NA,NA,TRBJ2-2,TGTGCCAGCAGCCAAGATATTTTGAGGAGGGGTAGGACCGGGGAGCTGTTTTTT,CASSQDILRRGRTGELFF
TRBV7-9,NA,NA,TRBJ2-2,TGTGCCAGCAGCTTATACGGCGGGGTCACCGGGGAGCTGTTTTTT,CASSLYGGVTGELFF
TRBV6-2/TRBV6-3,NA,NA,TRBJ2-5,TGTGCCAGCAGTTTTCAGGGCCACCAAGAGACCCAGTACTTC,CASSFQGHQETQYF
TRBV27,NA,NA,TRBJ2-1,TGTGCCAGCAGTTCCGTTGACGCTCCCTCCTACAATGAGCAGTTCTTC,CASSSVDAPSYNEQFF
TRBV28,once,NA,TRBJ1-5,TGTGCCAGCAGCCGTGACAGCAATCAGCCCCAGCATTTT,CASSRDSNQPQHF
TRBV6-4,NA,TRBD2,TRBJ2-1,TGTGCCAGCAGTGAGACTAGCGGGAGCGATGAGCAGTTCTTC,CASSETSGSDEQFF